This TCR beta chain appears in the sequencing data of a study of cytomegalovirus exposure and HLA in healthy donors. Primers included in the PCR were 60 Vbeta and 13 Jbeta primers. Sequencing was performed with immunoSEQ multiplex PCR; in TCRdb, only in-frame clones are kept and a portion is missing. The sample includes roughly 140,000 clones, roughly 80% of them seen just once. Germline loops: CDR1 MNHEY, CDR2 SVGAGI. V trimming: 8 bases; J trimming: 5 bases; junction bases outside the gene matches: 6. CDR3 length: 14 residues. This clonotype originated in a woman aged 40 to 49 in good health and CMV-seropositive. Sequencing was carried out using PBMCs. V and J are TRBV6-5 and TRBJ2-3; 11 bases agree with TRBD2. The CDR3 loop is CASRSGGVRDTQYF. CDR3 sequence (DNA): TGTGCCAGCCGTAGCGGGGGGGTGAGAGATACGCAGTATTTT.